Listed here are 27 T cell receptor beta chains from one sample, sequenced in a study of identical twins. From the 5' RACE reads, TCRdb called clonotypes with MiXCR, one entry per CDR3 protein. The sample yields roughly 720,000 distinct CDR3 sequences, over 15% seen once. These records were also assigned to another study, of T cells expressing NK-cell markers.

Sequencing used PBMCs. These receptors originate from a woman in her late teens or twenties in good health.

This clonotype came up a few times. V and J are TRBV12-3 or TRBV12-4 and TRBJ2-7; D is possibly TRBD1 or TRBD2 (5 bases each). V gave up 4 bases and J gave up 6 bases, with 13 bases separating them. This CDR3 is built from 13 residues. The CDR3: CASSSGHLTEQYF. The CDR3 DNA reads TGTGCCAGCAGTTCGGGGCACCTGACCGAGCAGTACTTC.

In this sample, this clonotype turned up a few times. The rearrangement uses TRBV7-9 and TRBJ2-7; 8 bases align to TRBD2. Trimming at V came to 4 bases and at J to 0 bases, leaving 11 bases not matched to a gene. Germline CDR1 SEHNR, CDR2 FQNEAQ (reference sequence). The CDR3 contains 17 residues. CDR3 region: CASSYPSLREASYEQYF. CDR3 coding DNA: TGTGCCAGCAGCTACCCCTCTTTGCGGGAGGCCTCCTACGAGCAGTACTTC.

Notes on this clonotype: An end of the junction differs from the germline gene, which may be a read error. The V call is TRBV7-9, the J call TRBJ1-2, with a possible D match to TRBD1 (5 bases). This CDR3 comprises 12 residues. CDR1 and CDR2 (germline): SEHNR, FQNEAQ (reference sequence). DNA of the CDR3: TGTGCCAGCAGCCGGGAGGTGGCAGGGTCTTCCTTC. It specifies CASSREVAGSSF.

This clonotype has just a few counts. Here the CDR3 reads CASRNGQGKMETQYF. The CDR3 bases are TGCGCCAGCAGAAACGGACAGGGAAAGATGGAGACCCAGTACTTC. The chain has TRBV5-1 and TRBJ2-5, with 8 bases lining up with TRBD1. CDR1 and CDR2 from the germline V gene are SGHRS and YFSETQ. This CDR3 has 15 residues. V dropped 5 bases and J dropped 5; count of bases not matched to a gene: 11.

This rearrangement joins TRBV12-3 or TRBV12-4 to TRBJ2-7, with D possibly being TRBD1 (5 bases). There are 12 residues in the CDR3. V lost 7 bases to trimming and J lost 8 bases, with 15 bases between them. CDR3 sequence: CASTNFRQQQYF. In nucleotides, the CDR3 is TGTGCCAGCACCAATTTTAGACAGCAGCAGTACTTC.

In this sample, this clonotype turned up a few times. The chain carries TRBV5-1 and TRBJ2-7; 10 bases agree with TRBD2. The CDR3 contains 16 residues. V lost 5 bases, J lost 2 bases, and 10 bases stayed unmatched. The germline V gene has CDR1 SGHRS and CDR2 YFSETQ. The CDR3 DNA reads TGCGCCAGCAGTGGTCCCCTAGCGGGAGATCCCTACGAGCAGTACTTC. As protein: CASSGPLAGDPYEQYF.

The rearrangement joins TRBV29-1 to TRBJ2-7; D gene unclear. The CDR3 is 10 amino acids. Germline-derived CDR1 and CDR2 are SQVTM and ANQGSEA. Deletions cut 4 bases from V and 3 bases from J, with 4 bases between. CDR3 coding DNA: TGCAGCGTTGGGGACTACGAGCAGTACTTC. Encoded protein: CSVGDYEQYF.

The chain joins TRBV6-5 to TRBJ2-5; the D gene is possibly TRBD1 (7 bases). Germline CDR1 is MNHEY and CDR2 is SVGAGI. The CDR3 spans 11 residues. Trimming took off 8 bases at V and 5 bases at J, with 9 bases between the two ends. The CDR3 is CASQGGETQYF. CDR3 DNA sequence: TGTGCCAGCCAGGGGGGCGAGACCCAGTACTTC.

V is TRBV5-1 and J is TRBJ2-7; 11 bases align to TRBD2. Unmatched junction bases numbered 5, after V lost 4 bases and J lost 2 bases. The germline CDR1 and CDR2 sequences are SGHRS and YFSETQ. The CDR3 spans 15 residues. The CDR3 region is CASSMGLADTYEQYF. In DNA form, the CDR3 reads TGCGCCAGCAGCATGGGACTAGCGGATACCTACGAGCAGTACTTC. Full variable domain (remainder filled in from reference TRBV5-1 and TRBJ2-7): KAGVTQTPRYLIKTRGQQVTLSCSPISGHRSVSWYQQTPGQGLQFLFEYFSETQRNKGNFPGRFSGRQFSNSRSEMNVSTLELGDSALYLCASSMGLADTYEQYFGPGTRLTVT.

A few counts support this clonotype. This chain joins TRBV5-1 and TRBJ2-3; 7 bases line up with TRBD2. Germline CDR1 SGHRS, CDR2 YFSETQ. After removal of 0 bases from V and 6 bases from J, the junction contained 7 bases not matched to a gene. This CDR3 is built from 15 residues. In DNA, the CDR3 is TGCGCCAGCAGCTTGGGGAAAACTAGCGCGGATACGCAGTATTTT. Residues: CASSLGKTSADTQYF.

The chain recombines TRBV7-2 with TRBJ2-3; 9 nucleotides agree with TRBD2. CDR3 length equals 15 residues. V lost 5 bases to trimming and J lost 3 bases; unmatched junction nucleotides: 6. Germline CDR1 reads SGHTA; CDR2 reads FQGNSA. The CDR3 reads CASSPQAGGTDTQYF. CDR3 DNA sequence: TGTGCCAGCAGCCCACAAGCGGGAGGAACAGATACGCAGTATTTT.

The chain has TRBV4-3 and TRBJ2-7; no reliable D call. The germline V and J ends were trimmed by 1 base and 4 bases, with 11 bases remaining between them. There are 14 residues in the CDR3. Germline lookup yields CDR1 LGHNA and CDR2 YSLEER. The CDR3: CASSQGPAKYEQYF. CDR3 DNA sequence: TGCGCCAGCAGCCAAGGACCGGCGAAGTACGAGCAGTACTTC.

As regards this clonotype: The germline gene is not matched at one end of the junction; a read error may be the cause. The chain carries TRBV25-1 and TRBJ2-7, with D uncertain. CDR1 is MGHDK, CDR2 SYGVNS, per germline. The length of the CDR3 is 11 residues. In nucleotides, the CDR3 is TGTGCCAGCAGTGAAGGTTTGGACCTAACTTTC. Protein: CASSEGLDLTF.

This chain connects TRBV5-1 to TRBJ2-2; D uncertain. V lost 4 bases, J lost 0 bases, and 10 bases lay in between. This CDR3 region has 15 residues. Germline CDR1 is SGHRS and CDR2 is YFSETQ. The CDR3 bases are TGCGCCAGCAGCGTGTGGGAATCGAACACCGGGGAGCTGTTTTTT. Amino acid sequence: CASSVWESNTGELFF. Drawing the rest from reference TRBV5-1 and TRBJ2-2, the complete variable domain is KAGVTQTPRYLIKTRGQQVTLSCSPISGHRSVSWYQQTPGQGLQFLFEYFSETQRNKGNFPGRFSGRQFSNSRSEMNVSTLELGDSALYLCASSVWESNTGELFFGEGSRLTVL.

A few counts support this clonotype. V gene TRBV12-3 or TRBV12-4 combines with J gene TRBJ1-2; 7 nucleotides match TRBD1. The CDR3 is 13 amino acids. Trimming removed 3 bases from V and 4 bases from J; junction bases left unmatched: 2. The CDR3 region has the DNA TGTGCCAGCAGTTTTGGACAGGTCTATGGCTACACCTTC. It encodes CASSFGQVYGYTF.

This clonotype was detected a few times. This chain joins TRBV9 and TRBJ1-1; D uncertain. The CDR3 has 16 residues. Germline V gene data show CDR1 as SGDLS and CDR2 as YYNGEE. The V and J ends lost 4 bases and 1 base respectively, with 17 bases between them. The CDR3 reads CASSSAEGGGNTEAFF. CDR3 sequence (DNA): TGTGCCAGCAGCTCAGCAGAGGGCGGCGGGAACACTGAAGCTTTCTTT.

This clonotype was seen only a few times. J is TRBJ2-2 and V is TRBV10-3, with 7 bases aligning to TRBD2. The trim removed 6 bases at V and 2 bases at J, leaving 6 bases unmatched. Per germline, CDR1 ENHRY and CDR2 SYGVKD. The CDR3 is 15 residues long. CDR3 amino acids: CAIRESGANTGELFF. The CDR3 coding sequence is TGTGCCATCAGGGAAAGCGGGGCTAACACCGGGGAGCTGTTTTTT.

This clonotype was observed a handful of times. J is TRBJ2-2 and V is TRBV9; D is uncertain. Trimming pared 0 bases from V and 5 bases from J, leaving 11 bases between. CDR3 length: 15 residues. Germline V lookup: CDR1 SGDLS, CDR2 YYNGEE. CDR3 loop: CASSVEGSRTGELFF. CDR3 DNA: TGTGCCAGCAGCGTAGAGGGTAGTCGGACCGGGGAGCTGTTTTTT.

The table lists this clonotype with many counts. The chain joins TRBV5-1 to TRBJ1-4; D ambiguous. This CDR3 is 15 amino acids long. V lost 4 bases, J lost 0 bases, and 10 bases lay in between. Germline CDR1 is SGHRS and CDR2 is YFSETQ. CDR3 sequence reads: CASSGGPATNEKLFF. CDR3 DNA: TGCGCCAGCAGCGGCGGGCCCGCAACTAATGAAAAACTGTTTTTT.

This clonotype appeared a few times. At one end, the junction sequence differs from germline, possibly due to a read error. This chain joins TRBV20-1 and TRBJ2-3; D not certain. The CDR3 consists of 10 residues. Germline V CDR1 and CDR2: DFQATT, SNEGSKA (reference sequence). CDR3 loop: CSASIDTQYF. As DNA, the CDR3 is TGCAGTGCAAGCATAGATACGCAGTATTTT.

The V and J genes are TRBV2 and TRBJ2-1; weak D call: TRBD1 (5 bases). Germline lookup yields CDR1 SNHLY and CDR2 FYNNEI. The CDR3 consists of 15 residues. V dropped 3 bases and J dropped 0 bases, with 9 bases sitting between them. This CDR3 reads CASSDRASSYNEQFF. In nucleotides, the CDR3 is TGTGCCAGCAGTGACAGGGCTAGCTCCTACAATGAGCAGTTCTTC.

The rearrangement joins TRBV20-1 to TRBJ2-2, with TRBD1 identical over 7 bases. Germline V CDR1 and CDR2: DFQATT, SNEGSKA (reference sequence). The CDR3 is 14 residues long. V trimming: 5 bases; J trimming: 2 bases; junction bases outside the gene matches: 5. CDR3 sequence (DNA): TGCAGTGCTGTTGGGACAGATAACACCGGGGAGCTGTTTTTT. Protein product: CSAVGTDNTGELFF.

Only a few counts were recorded for this clonotype. This sequence joins TRBV20-1 and TRBJ2-7; 9 bases are a match to TRBD1. Germline V lookup: CDR1 DFQATT, CDR2 SNEGSKA (reference sequence). J was trimmed by 6 bases and V by 6 bases; bases with no gene match: 6. The CDR3 sequence is 12 residues long. The CDR3 DNA follows: TGCAGTGCCATACAGGGGGCGGGCGAGCAGTACTTC. This translates into CSAIQGAGEQYF.

This clonotype was counted between two and nine times. The V and J genes are TRBV20-1 and TRBJ2-4; 8 bases match TRBD1. V lost 4 bases, J lost 4 bases, and 3 bases stayed unmatched. There are 13 residues in the CDR3. The V gene's germline CDR1 is DFQATT and CDR2 SNEGSKA (reference sequence). The CDR3 DNA is TGCAGTGCTATGCGGACAGGGAAAAACATTCAGTACTTC. Amino acids: CSAMRTGKNIQYF.

This clonotype was picked up many times. The rearrangement links TRBV6-5 to TRBJ2-7, with D uncertain. Trimming shortened V by 8 bases and J by 0 bases, and 5 bases separated the two germline ends. This CDR3 is 11 amino acids long. The germline gives CDR1 MNHEY, CDR2 SVGAGI. This chain's CDR3 is CASGNSYEQYF. CDR3 nucleotides: TGTGCCAGCGGAAACTCCTACGAGCAGTACTTC.

This clonotype was observed a handful of times. The rearrangement links TRBV18 to TRBJ2-1; D is undetermined. Germline V CDR1 and CDR2: KGHSH, LQKENI. Between the trimmed V and J ends, which lost 3 bases and 5 bases, there was a span of 11 bases. CDR3 length equals 14 residues. The CDR3 DNA is TGTGCCAGCTCACCCGCATATTCTAACAATGAGCAGTTCTTC. Its translation: CASSPAYSNNEQFF.

V gene TRBV24-1 combines with J gene TRBJ1-4, with 8 bases lining up with TRBD1. V dropped 5 bases and J dropped 8; count of bases not matched to a gene: 15. Germline V gives CDR1 KGHDR, CDR2 SFDVKD. The CDR3 runs 17 residues. The CDR3 nucleotides are TGTGCCACCAGTGTTTCTAACAGGGGGACCCGCGGGGAAAAACTGTTTTTT. It encodes CATSVSNRGTRGEKLFF.